The 5 T cell receptor beta chains presented below share a single source sample, sequenced in a study of OX40 agonist ivuxolimab in advanced cancers. The library was obtained by the immunoSEQ multiplex PCR assay. Imported from immuneACCESS, the table was reduced by TCRdb to in-frame sequences with V and J called. These copies leave out some clones; in studies compared against another copy, an unresolved V gene accounts for under half, and the cause of the remainder is not known. The sample data list approximately 32,000 clones, and approximately 89% of these were observed just once. Jointly, the top ten make up around 35% of the sample. Sample: CD4+ or CD8+ T cells sorted from blood, taken in a trial of the OX40 agonist ivuxolimab. Every receptor here comes from an adult with an advanced solid tumor such as melanoma, head and neck, liver or kidney cancer.

As to this clone: The conserved final phenylalanine or tryptophan is absent from the CDR3, which likely points to a read error. No DNA is shown, since the ends of the CDR3 on it are uncertain; the CDR3 is the one TCRdb lists. The V and J genes are TRBV4-1 and TRBJ2-7; the DNA was not used to check the table's D call, TRBD1. Per the germline V gene, CDR1 is MGHRA and CDR2 is YSYEKL. The CDR3 is 15 residues long, counting both termini. The CDR3 is CASSQEFPGQAPLSL.

The chain is built from TRBV19 and TRBJ2-7, with D possibly TRBD2 on 6 matching bases. The CDR3 covers 14 residues. Trimming stripped 5 bases from V and 2 bases from J, with 13 bases between. Germline-derived CDR1 and CDR2 are LNHDA and SQIVND (reference sequence). DNA for the CDR3: TGTGCCAGTAGTCGGCTGCCGGGGGCCTACGAGCAGTACTTC. It specifies CASSRLPGAYEQYF.

CDR3 DNA: TGTGCCAGCAGCTTAGAAGCCTACACAGATACGCAGTATTTT. This codes for CASSLEAYTDTQYF. This rearrangement joins TRBV7-8 to TRBJ2-3; D gene uncertain. CDR1 SGHVS and CDR2 FQNEAQ come from the germline V gene. The CDR3 is 14 residues long. Trimming stripped 1 base from V and 2 bases from J, with 7 bases between.

The chain has TRBV27 and TRBJ2-1, with a tentative D call TRBD2 (6 bases). The CDR3 consists of 17 residues. Germline assignment: CDR1 MNHEY and CDR2 SMNVEV (reference sequence). V was trimmed by 2 bases and J by 0 bases, leaving 14 bases between them. The chain's CDR3 is CASSLAGYSSSYNEQFF. The DNA of the CDR3 is TGTGCCAGCAGTTTAGCGGGATACTCAAGCTCCTACAATGAGCAGTTCTTC.

This rearrangement joins TRBV13 to TRBJ1-1; TRBD1 matches at 9 bases. With V trimmed by 5 bases and J by 1 base, 11 bases remained unmatched. CDR1 is PRHDT, CDR2 FYEKMQ, per germline (reference sequence). This CDR3 is 17 amino acids long. The CDR3 DNA follows: TGTGCCAGCAGCCAAACCGGACAGGGGATATGGAACACTGAAGCTTTCTTT. This encodes CASSQTGQGIWNTEAFF.